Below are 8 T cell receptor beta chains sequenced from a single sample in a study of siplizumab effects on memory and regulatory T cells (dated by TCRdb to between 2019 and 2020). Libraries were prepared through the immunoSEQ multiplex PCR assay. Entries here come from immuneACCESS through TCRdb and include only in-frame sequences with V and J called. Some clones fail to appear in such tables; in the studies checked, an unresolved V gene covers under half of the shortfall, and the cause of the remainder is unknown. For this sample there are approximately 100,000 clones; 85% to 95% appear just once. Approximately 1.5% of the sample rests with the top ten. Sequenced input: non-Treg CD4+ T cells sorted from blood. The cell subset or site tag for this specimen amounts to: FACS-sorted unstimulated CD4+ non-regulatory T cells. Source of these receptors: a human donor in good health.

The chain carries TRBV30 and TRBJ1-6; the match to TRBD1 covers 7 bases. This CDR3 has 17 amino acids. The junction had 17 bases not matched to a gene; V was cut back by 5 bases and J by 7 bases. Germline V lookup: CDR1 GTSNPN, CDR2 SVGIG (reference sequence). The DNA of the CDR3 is TGTGCCTGGGAGCCGTTATCCGGGACAGCCTTAAATTCACCCCTCCACTTT. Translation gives CAWEPLSGTALNSPLHF. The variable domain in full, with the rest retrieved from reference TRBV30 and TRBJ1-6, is SQTIHQWPATLVQPVGSPLSLECTVEGTSNPNLYWYRQAAGRGLQLLFYSVGIGQISSEVPQNLSASRPQDRQFILSSKKLLLSDSGFYLCAWEPLSGTALNSPLHFGNGTRLTVT.

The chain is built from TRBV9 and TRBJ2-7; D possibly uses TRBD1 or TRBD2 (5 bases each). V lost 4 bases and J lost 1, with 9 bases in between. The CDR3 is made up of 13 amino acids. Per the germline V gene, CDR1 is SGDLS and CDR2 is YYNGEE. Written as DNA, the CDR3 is TGTGCCAGCAGCAAGGGACCGTCCTACGAGCAGTACTTC. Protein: CASSKGPSYEQYF. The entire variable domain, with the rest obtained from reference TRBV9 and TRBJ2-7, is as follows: DSGVTQTPKHLITATGQRVTLRCSPRSGDLSVYWYQQSLDQGLQFLIQYYNGEERAKGNILERFSAQQFPDLHSELNLSSLELGDSALYFCASSKGPSYEQYFGPGTRLTVT.

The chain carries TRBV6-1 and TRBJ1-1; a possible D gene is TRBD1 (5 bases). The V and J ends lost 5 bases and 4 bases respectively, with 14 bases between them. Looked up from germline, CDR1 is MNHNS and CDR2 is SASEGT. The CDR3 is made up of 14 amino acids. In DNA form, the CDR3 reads TGTGCCAGCAGTTGGACAAAAAAGGGCACTGAAGCTTTCTTT. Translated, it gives CASSWTKKGTEAFF.

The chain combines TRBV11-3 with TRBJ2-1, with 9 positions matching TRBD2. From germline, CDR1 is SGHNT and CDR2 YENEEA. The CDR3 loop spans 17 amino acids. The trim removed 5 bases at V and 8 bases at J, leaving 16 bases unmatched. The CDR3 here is CASSARRGASGTDEQFF. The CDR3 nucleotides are TGTGCCAGCAGCGCTCGTCGGGGGGCTAGCGGGACCGATGAGCAGTTCTTC.

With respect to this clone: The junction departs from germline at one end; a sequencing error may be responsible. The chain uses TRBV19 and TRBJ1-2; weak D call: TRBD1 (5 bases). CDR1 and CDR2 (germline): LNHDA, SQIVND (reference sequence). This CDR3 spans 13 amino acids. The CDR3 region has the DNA TGTGCCAGTAGTCCACGACGACCCGGGACGCCCTACTTC. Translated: CASSPRRPGTPYF. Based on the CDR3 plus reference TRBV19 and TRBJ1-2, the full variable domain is DGGITQSPKYLFRKEGQNVTLSCEQNLNHDAMYWYRQDPGQGLRLIYYSQIVNDFQKGDIAEGYSVSREKKESFPLTVTSAQKNPTAFYLCASSPRRPGTPYFGSGTRLTVV.

The CDR3: CSVGGGPPEGQYF. The CDR3 DNA is TGCAGCGTTGGCGGCGGCCCCCCTGAAGGGCAGTACTTC. The chain recombines TRBV29-1 with TRBJ2-7; no definite D call. V dropped 4 bases and J dropped 9 bases, with 19 bases sitting between them. Germline values: CDR1 SQVTM, CDR2 ANQGSEA. This CDR3 region has 13 residues.

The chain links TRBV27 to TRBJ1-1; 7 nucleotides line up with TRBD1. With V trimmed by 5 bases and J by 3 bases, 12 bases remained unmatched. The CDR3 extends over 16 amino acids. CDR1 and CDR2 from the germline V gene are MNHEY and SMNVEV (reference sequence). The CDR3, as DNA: TGTGCCAGCAGTCGCCCGACAGGGAGCGGGTACACTGAAGCTTTCTTT. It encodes CASSRPTGSGYTEAFF.

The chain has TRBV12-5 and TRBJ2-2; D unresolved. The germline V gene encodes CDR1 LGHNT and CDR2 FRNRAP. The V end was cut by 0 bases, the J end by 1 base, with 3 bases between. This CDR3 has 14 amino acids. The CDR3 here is CASGLVENTGELFF. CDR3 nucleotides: TGTGCTAGTGGTTTGGTTGAGAACACCGGGGAGCTGTTTTTT.